A single sample gave rise to the 11 T cell receptor beta chains below, sequenced in a study of beta chain features in type 1 diabetes. Expressed TCRB transcripts were sequenced after all isolated RNA was converted to cDNA. The repertoire was sequenced with immunoSEQ multiplex PCR; TCRdb's copy has only in-frame clones and lacks some. Among 900,000 or so clones, roughly a sixth were seen once, and the ten largest hold 0.02% to 0.025%. The sample consisted of naive CD4+ T cells from blood. The receptors originated from a woman between 18 and 29 years old in good health.

The chain employs TRBV5-1 and TRBJ1-5, with TRBD1 identical over 7 bases. Trimming at V came to 4 bases and at J to 2 bases, leaving 6 bases not matched to a gene. CDR3 length equals 15 residues. Per germline, CDR1 SGHRS and CDR2 YFSETQ. The CDR3 protein is CASSTGDSGNQPQHF. The CDR3 DNA sequence: TGCGCCAGCAGCACCGGGGACAGTGGCAATCAGCCCCAGCATTTT. The full variable domain, completed using reference TRBV5-1 and TRBJ1-5, is KAGVTQTPRYLIKTRGQQVTLSCSPISGHRSVSWYQQTPGQGLQFLFEYFSETQRNKGNFPGRFSGRQFSNSRSEMNVSTLELGDSALYLCASSTGDSGNQPQHFGDGTRLSIL.

This clone was counted a few times. The chain combines TRBV28 with TRBJ2-1; a possible D gene is TRBD2 (6 bases). V was trimmed by 6 bases and J by 3 bases, leaving 24 bases between them. Germline CDR1 reads MDHEN; CDR2 reads SYDVKM. CDR3 length: 18 residues. In DNA form, the CDR3 reads TGTGCCAGCAGCCCCAAGCCGTTCGTATTTAGCGGCTACAATGAGCAGTTCTTC. This translates into CASSPKPFVFSGYNEQFF.

The chain uses TRBV21-1 and TRBJ2-3. TRBV21-1 is noted as a pseudogene. CDR3 length: 15 amino acids. CDR3 amino acids: CASSPCISSTDTQYF. CDR3 sequence (DNA): TGTGCCAGCAGTCCTTGCATTTCTAGCACAGATACGCAGTATTTT.

This clone was counted only a few times. The chain employs TRBV5-1 and TRBJ1-2; TRBD1 matches 9 bases. CDR3 length: 15 amino acids. The ends lost 0 bases at V and 4 bases at J; junction bases unmatched: 4. The germline V gene has CDR1 SGHRS and CDR2 YFSETQ. For the CDR3, the DNA is TGCGCCAGCAGCTTGGATCCGGGACAGGGCTATGGCTACACCTTC. It translates to CASSLDPGQGYGYTF. The entire variable domain, with the rest obtained from reference TRBV5-1 and TRBJ1-2, is as follows: KAGVTQTPRYLIKTRGQQVTLSCSPISGHRSVSWYQQTPGQGLQFLFEYFSETQRNKGNFPGRFSGRQFSNSRSEMNVSTLELGDSALYLCASSLDPGQGYGYTFGSGTRLTVV.

The table lists this clone with a few counts. V gene TRBV7-2 combines with J gene TRBJ1-1; D ambiguous. Trimming stripped 1 base from V and 1 base from J, with 7 bases between. Germline CDR1 reads SGHTA; CDR2 reads FQGNSA. The length of the CDR3 is 14 residues. The CDR3 coding sequence is TGTGCCAGCAGCTTAGGTGGCTCGAACACTGAAGCTTTCTTT. Its translation: CASSLGGSNTEAFF.

The sample holds a few counts of this clone. V usage is TRBV29-1 and J usage is TRBJ1-1; D is uncertain. The CDR3 runs to 11 residues. Germline V gene sequence: CDR1 SQVTM, CDR2 ANQGSEA. The V and J ends lost 3 bases and 6 bases respectively, with 8 bases between them. Here the CDR3 reads CSVEDGSEAFF. In DNA form, the CDR3 reads TGCAGCGTTGAGGATGGATCTGAAGCTTTCTTT.

The gene calls are TRBV28 and TRBJ2-2, with D tentatively TRBD1 (6 bases). The CDR3 contains 13 residues. CDR1 MDHEN and CDR2 SYDVKM come from the germline V gene. V was clipped by 7 bases and J by 10 bases, with 16 bases between them. Written as DNA, the CDR3 is TGTGCCAGCAATCCGGGACATGCGGTGGAGCTGTTTTTT. Its translation is CASNPGHAVELFF.

This clone was detected a few times. The chain couples TRBV18 to TRBJ1-1; D ambiguous. This CDR3 is built from 15 residues. Between the trimmed V and J ends, which lost 5 bases and 0 bases, there was a span of 13 bases. Germline values: CDR1 KGHSH, CDR2 LQKENI. CDR3 DNA: TGTGCCAGCTCATTCATCGGAGAGATGAACACTGAAGCTTTCTTT. Translating it yields CASSFIGEMNTEAFF.

This clone was found a few times. This chain's CDR3 is CASKLGQTSYEQYF. The CDR3 nucleotides read TGTGCCAGCAAATTGGGGCAGACAAGCTACGAGCAGTACTTC. This sequence joins TRBV6-1 and TRBJ2-7; TRBD1 is a possible D gene (5 bases). V gave up 7 bases and J gave up 3 bases, with 16 bases separating them. This CDR3 has 14 residues. Germline V CDR1 and CDR2: MNHNS, SASEGT.

This rearrangement joins TRBV7-9 to TRBJ2-4, with 9 nucleotides matching TRBD1. The trim removed 0 bases at V and 3 bases at J, leaving 12 bases unmatched. Germline CDR1 is SEHNR and CDR2 is FQNEAQ (reference sequence). This CDR3 is 19 amino acids long. CDR3 protein: CASSLASGTGLSGKNIQYF. The DNA for the CDR3 is TGTGCCAGCAGCTTAGCGTCCGGGACAGGGTTGAGCGGCAAAAACATTCAGTACTTC.

This clone has just a few counts. The chain is built from TRBV6-5 and TRBJ1-1; D is unclear. This CDR3 comprises 13 residues. Germline V lookup: CDR1 MNHEY, CDR2 SVGAGI. Deletions cut 5 bases from V and 0 bases from J, with 7 bases between. CDR3 in amino acids: CASSLQMNTEAFF. Here the CDR3 DNA reads TGTGCCAGCAGTCTCCAGATGAACACTGAAGCTTTCTTT.